The clone carrying this TCR beta chain was picked up many times. Antigen specificity is unknown. These data are taken from a study of T cells in Graves' hyperthyroidism and ophthalmopathy. TCR beta CDR3 regions were amplified from RNA. The HTBI primer set served for first-round RT-PCR of the TCR CDR3. TCRdb ran MiXCR on the multiplex PCR reads and lists one entry per CDR3 protein. This sample yields about 420,000 distinct CDR3 sequences, of which 15% to 18% are seen a single time; 11% to 15% belongs to the top ten. Study-level results: A 13 V-J signature model discriminated ophthalmopathy versus stable hyperthyroidism.

The sequence came from a young woman with Graves' hyperthyroidism. What was sequenced was blood.

As DNA, the CDR3 is TGCGCCAGCAGCTTGAGCGGGATGGGGGGCACAGATACGCAGTATTTT. This codes for CASSLSGMGGTDTQYF. This chain connects TRBV5-1 to TRBJ2-3; 7 bases are a match to TRBD2. This CDR3 has 16 amino acids. J lost 1 base, V lost 1 base, and 6 bases had no gene match. Germline V gives CDR1 SGHRS, CDR2 YFSETQ.